The following is a T cell receptor beta chain sequence with its context. Its antigen is still unknown. Given a much more abundant clone one base away, this may be a read error. A read error is likely, as this CDR3 ends without the conserved phenylalanine or tryptophan. V loses 1 base, J loses 8 bases, and the germline ends lie 10 bases apart. The CDR3 spans 13 amino acids, including both terminal residues. The DNA shown is the 39-base CDR3, in frame from base 1. The sample originates from a study of chronic HIV infection and antiretroviral therapy (dated by TCRdb to between 2015 and 2017). The library came from 5' RACE. The sequencer was an Illumina MiSeq. The public sequencing data were trimmed at Q25 with fastp and processed into clonotypes with MiXCR by TCRdb, which kept only in-frame beta chains. Identical CDR3 proteins give one entry, which carries the most common genes and DNA. The sample table contains 40,000 or so distinct CDR3 sequences; only one count was recorded for 8.2% of them. The ten largest make up over 2.5% of the sample.

Specimen: peripheral blood. The source is an adult who had HIV and had not received antiretroviral therapy, or was an uninfected healthy control (not recorded which). The V and J genes are TRBV12-3 or TRBV12-4 and TRBJ2-3, with an unclear D gene assignment. The CDR3 has the sequence CASSLETASTQYL. The DNA sequence reads TGTGCCAGCAGTTTAGAGACGGCGAGTACGCAGTATTTG.